Given below is one T cell receptor beta chain in context. This sample is part of a study of control samples from healthy donors and cancer patients. Germline CDR1 is SGHKS and CDR2 is YYEKEE (reference sequence). J was trimmed by 10 bases and V by 0 bases; bases with no gene match: 3. The CDR3 totals 14 residues. Method: immunoSEQ multiplex PCR; TCRdb's copy keeps in-frame clones and lacks some. Among about 110,000 clones, approximately 84% were seen once, and the ten largest hold 5% to 8.5%. The chain couples TRBV5-5 to TRBJ1-6, with TRBD1 matching over 8 bases. Sequencing was done on a sample of blood. The source is a man between 18 and 29 years old in good health. The chain's CDR3 is CASSLGTGMSPLHF. The DNA for the CDR3 is TGTGCCAGCAGCTTGGGGACAGGGATGTCACCCCTCCACTTT.